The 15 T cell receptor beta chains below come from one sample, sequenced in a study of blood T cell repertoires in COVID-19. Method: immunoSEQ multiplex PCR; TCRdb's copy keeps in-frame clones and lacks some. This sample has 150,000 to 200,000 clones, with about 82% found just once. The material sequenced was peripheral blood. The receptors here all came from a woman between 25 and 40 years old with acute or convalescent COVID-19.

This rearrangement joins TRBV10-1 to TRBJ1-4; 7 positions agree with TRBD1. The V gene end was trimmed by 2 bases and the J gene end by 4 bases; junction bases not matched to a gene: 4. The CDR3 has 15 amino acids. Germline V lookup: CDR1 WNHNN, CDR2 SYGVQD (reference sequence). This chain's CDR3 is CASSEPGTVNEKLFF. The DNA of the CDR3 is TGCGCCAGCAGTGAGCCTGGGACAGTTAATGAAAAACTGTTTTTT.

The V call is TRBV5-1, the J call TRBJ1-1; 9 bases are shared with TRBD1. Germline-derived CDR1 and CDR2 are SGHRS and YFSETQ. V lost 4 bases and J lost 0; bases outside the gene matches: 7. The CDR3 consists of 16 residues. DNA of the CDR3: TGCGCCAGCAGCCCTTCTACAGGGGGCATGAACACTGAAGCTTTCTTT. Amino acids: CASSPSTGGMNTEAFF.

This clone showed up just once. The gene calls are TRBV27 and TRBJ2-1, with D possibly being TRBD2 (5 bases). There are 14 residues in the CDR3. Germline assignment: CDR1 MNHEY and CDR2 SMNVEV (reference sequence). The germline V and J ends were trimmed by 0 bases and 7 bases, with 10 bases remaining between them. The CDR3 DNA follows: TGTGCCAGCAGTTTATCGGTTGAGCGGAATGAGCAGTTCTTC. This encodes CASSLSVERNEQFF.

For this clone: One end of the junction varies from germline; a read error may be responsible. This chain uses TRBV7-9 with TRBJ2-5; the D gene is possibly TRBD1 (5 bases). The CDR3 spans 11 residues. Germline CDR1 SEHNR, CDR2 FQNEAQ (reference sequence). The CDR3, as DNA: TGTGCCAGCAGCCCCGGTCAGGGCCTTAACTTC. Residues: CASSPGQGLNF.

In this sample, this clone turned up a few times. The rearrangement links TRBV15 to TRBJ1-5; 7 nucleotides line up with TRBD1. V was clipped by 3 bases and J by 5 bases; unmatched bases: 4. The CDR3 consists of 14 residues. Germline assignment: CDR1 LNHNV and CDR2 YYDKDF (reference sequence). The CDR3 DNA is TGTGCCACCAGCAGGACAGGGACCGATCAGCCCCAGCATTTT. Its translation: CATSRTGTDQPQHF.

CDR3 sequence reads: CASSSPSGGAPGELFF. The CDR3 DNA is TGTGCCAGCAGCTCCCCTAGCGGGGGGGCTCCCGGGGAGCTGTTTTTT. The chain joins TRBV7-2 to TRBJ2-2; 12 bases map to TRBD2. In germline, CDR1 is SGHTA, CDR2 FQGNSA. J lost 6 bases, V lost 4 bases, and 6 bases had no gene match. This CDR3 has 16 residues.

The CDR3 here is CASSRGQLTEAFF. The CDR3, as DNA: TGCGCCAGCAGCCGGGGACAGTTGACTGAAGCTTTCTTT. The V gene is TRBV5-1, the J gene TRBJ1-1; TRBD1 matches at 7 bases. Germline V gives CDR1 SGHRS, CDR2 YFSETQ. The CDR3 loop spans 13 amino acids. With V trimmed by 4 bases and J by 5 bases, 5 bases remained unmatched.

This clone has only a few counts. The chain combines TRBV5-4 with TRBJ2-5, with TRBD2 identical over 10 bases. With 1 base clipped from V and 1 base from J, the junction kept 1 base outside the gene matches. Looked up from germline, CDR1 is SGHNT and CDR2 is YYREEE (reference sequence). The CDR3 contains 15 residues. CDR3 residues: CASSLLAGAQETQYF. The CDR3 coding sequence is TGTGCCAGCAGCTTGCTAGCGGGGGCCCAAGAGACCCAGTACTTC.

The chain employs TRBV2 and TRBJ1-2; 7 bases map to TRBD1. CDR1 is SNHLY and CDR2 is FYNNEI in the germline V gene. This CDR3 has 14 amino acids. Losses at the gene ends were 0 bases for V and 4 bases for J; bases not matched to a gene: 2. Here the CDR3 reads CASSEAGQSYGYTF. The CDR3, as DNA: TGTGCCAGCAGTGAAGCGGGACAGAGCTATGGCTACACCTTC. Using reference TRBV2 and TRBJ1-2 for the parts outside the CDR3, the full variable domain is EPEVTQTPSHQVTQMGQEVILRCVPISNHLYFYWYRQILGQKVEFLVSFYNNEISEKSEIFDDQFSVERPDGSNFTLKIRSTKLEDSAMYFCASSEAGQSYGYTFGSGTRLTVV.

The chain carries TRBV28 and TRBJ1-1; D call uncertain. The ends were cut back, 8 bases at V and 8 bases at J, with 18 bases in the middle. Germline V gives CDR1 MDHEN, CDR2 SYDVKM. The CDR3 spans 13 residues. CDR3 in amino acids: CASQGGPSEEAFF. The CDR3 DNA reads TGTGCCAGCCAAGGAGGACCATCGGAGGAAGCTTTCTTT.

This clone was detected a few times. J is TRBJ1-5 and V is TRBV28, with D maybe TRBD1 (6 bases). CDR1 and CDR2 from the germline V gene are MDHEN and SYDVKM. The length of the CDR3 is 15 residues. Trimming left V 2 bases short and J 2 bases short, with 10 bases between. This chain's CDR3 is CASSLPRGGNQPQHF. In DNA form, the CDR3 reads TGTGCCAGCAGTTTACCCAGGGGAGGCAATCAGCCCCAGCATTTT.

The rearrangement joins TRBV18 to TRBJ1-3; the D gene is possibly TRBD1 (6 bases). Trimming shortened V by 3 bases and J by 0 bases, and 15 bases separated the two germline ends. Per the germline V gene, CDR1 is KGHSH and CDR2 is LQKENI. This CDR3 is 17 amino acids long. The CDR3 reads CASSPRDRRLSGNTIYF. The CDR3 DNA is TGTGCCAGCTCACCCAGAGACAGGCGACTCTCTGGAAACACCATATATTTT.

This chain's CDR3 is CASSVTPQGTYGYTF. The CDR3 DNA sequence: TGTGCCAGCAGCGTAACACCACAGGGAACTTATGGCTACACCTTC. The rearrangement joins TRBV9 to TRBJ1-2; the D gene is possibly TRBD1 (6 bases). Germline V gene data show CDR1 as SGDLS and CDR2 as YYNGEE. V shed 1 base and J shed 5 bases, with 15 bases lying between them. This CDR3 is built from 15 residues.

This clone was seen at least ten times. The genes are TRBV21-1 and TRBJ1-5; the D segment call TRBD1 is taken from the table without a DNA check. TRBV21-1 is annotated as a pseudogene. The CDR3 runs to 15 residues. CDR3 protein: CASSKVGTGHQPQHF. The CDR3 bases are TGTGCCAGCAGCAAAGTGGGGACAGGGCACCAGCCCCAGCATTTT.

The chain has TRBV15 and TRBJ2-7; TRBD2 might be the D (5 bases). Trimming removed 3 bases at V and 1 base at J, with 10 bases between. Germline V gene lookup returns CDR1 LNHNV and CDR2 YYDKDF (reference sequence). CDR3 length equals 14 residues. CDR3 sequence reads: CATSSKRGSYEQYF. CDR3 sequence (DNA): TGTGCCACCAGCAGTAAACGGGGTTCCTACGAGCAGTACTTC.